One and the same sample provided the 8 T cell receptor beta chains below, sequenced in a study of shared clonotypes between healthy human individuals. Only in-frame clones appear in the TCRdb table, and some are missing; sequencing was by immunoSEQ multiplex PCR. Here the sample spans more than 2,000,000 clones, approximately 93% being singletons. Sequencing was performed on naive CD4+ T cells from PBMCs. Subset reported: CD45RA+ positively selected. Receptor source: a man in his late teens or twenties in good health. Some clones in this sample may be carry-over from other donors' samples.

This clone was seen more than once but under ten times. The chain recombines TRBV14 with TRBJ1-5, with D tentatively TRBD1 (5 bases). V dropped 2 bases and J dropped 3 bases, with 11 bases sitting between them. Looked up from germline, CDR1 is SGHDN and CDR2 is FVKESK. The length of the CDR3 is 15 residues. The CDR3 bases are TGTGCCAGCAGCCAAAACCACAGGTACAATCAGCCCCAGCATTTT. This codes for CASSQNHRYNQPQHF.

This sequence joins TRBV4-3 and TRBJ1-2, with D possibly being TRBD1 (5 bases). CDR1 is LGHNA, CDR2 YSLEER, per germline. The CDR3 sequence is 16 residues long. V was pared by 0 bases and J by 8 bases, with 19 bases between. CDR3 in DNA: TGCGCCAGCAGCCAAGATTTGGGGCAGGCGCTTCAAGGCTACACCTTC. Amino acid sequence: CASSQDLGQALQGYTF.

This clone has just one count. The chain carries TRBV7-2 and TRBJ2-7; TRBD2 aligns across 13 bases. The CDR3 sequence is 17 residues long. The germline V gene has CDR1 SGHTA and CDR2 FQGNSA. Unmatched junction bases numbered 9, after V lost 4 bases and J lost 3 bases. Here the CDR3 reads CASSSGTSGTYRYEQYF. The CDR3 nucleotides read TGTGCCAGCAGCTCCGGGACTAGCGGGACTTACCGCTACGAGCAGTACTTC.

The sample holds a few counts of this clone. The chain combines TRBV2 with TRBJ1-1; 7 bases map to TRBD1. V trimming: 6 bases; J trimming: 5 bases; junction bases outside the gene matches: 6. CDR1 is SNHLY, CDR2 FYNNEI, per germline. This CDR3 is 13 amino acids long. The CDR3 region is CASRPTGRTEAFF. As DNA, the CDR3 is TGTGCCAGCAGACCGACAGGGAGGACTGAAGCTTTCTTT.

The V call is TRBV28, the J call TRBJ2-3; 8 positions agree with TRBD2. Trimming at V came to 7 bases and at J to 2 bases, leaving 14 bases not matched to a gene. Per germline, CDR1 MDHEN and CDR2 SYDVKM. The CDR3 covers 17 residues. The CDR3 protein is CASTIGGAGRLTDTQYF. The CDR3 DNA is TGTGCCAGCACAATCGGGGGGGCGGGACGCCTCACAGATACGCAGTATTTT.

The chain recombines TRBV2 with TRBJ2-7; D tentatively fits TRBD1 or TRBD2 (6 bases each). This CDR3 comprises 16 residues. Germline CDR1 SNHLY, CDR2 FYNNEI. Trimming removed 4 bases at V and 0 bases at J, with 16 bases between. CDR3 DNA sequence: TGTGCCAGCAGTGTTAGGGGGGAGGCACTCTCCTACGAGCAGTACTTC. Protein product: CASSVRGEALSYEQYF.

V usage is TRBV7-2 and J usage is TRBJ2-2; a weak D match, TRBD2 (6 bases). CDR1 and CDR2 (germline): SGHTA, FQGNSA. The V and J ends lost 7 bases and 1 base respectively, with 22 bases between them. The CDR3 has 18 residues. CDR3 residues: CASTIRLAGTENTGELFF. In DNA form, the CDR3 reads TGTGCCAGCACTATTCGGCTGGCGGGAACAGAGAACACCGGGGAGCTGTTTTTT.

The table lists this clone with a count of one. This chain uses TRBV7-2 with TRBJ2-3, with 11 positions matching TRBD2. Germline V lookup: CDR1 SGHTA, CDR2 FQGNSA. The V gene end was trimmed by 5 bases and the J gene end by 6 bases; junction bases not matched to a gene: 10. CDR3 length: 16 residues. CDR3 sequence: CASSVQLAGVRDTQYF. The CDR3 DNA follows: TGTGCCAGCAGCGTACAACTAGCGGGAGTGCGCGATACGCAGTATTTT.